The T cell receptor (beta chain) under discussion was sequenced for a study of blood T cells in healthy people across ages. Then a second PCR, running roughly 7 to 11 cycles, was carried out with a sample-barcoded 5' primer and a J-beta primer mix. TCRdb reprocessed the 5' RACE reads via MiXCR and lists one record per CDR3 protein. The sample gives about 830,000 distinct CDR3 sequences, 55% to 65% of which show up once; about 30% is in the top ten. This clonotype was counted only a few times. Its target is not known. Study-level findings and limits: Shifts in expanded clonotypes may have been confounded by donor CMV status, which was unknown.

CDR3 length: 14 residues. V was pared by 1 base and J by 7 bases, with 11 bases between. This chain joins TRBV12-3 or TRBV12-4 and TRBJ2-1, with D possibly matching TRBD1 (5 bases). The sample consisted of blood. This clonotype was obtained from a man younger than 40 in good health. DNA of the CDR3: TGTGCCAGCAGTTTAGAACCAGACAGTAATGAGCAGTTCTTC. Its protein is CASSLEPDSNEQFF.